This T cell receptor beta chain was captured by sequencing in a study of T cell responses to AZD1222 COVID-19 vaccine. Produced via immunoSEQ multiplex PCR; TCRdb's table is partial and in-frame only. The table records 150,000 to 200,000 clones, about 92% of them present only once. Trimming cost V 3 bases and J 4 bases, with 7 bases left between them. The CDR3 is 12 amino acids. The chain has TRBV12-3 or TRBV12-4 and TRBJ2-7; D gene unclear. This specimen consisted of peripheral blood, obtained 28 days after the second AZD1222 dose. This TCR was recovered from an adult who received the AZD1222 COVID-19 vaccine. DNA for the CDR3: TGTGCCAGCAGTTTGATGGGGTACGAGCAGTACTTC. Translation: CASSLMGYEQYF.